The present T cell receptor (beta chain) was sequenced within a study of T cells in Graves' hyperthyroidism and ophthalmopathy. Findings and caveats of the study: A 13 V-J signature model discriminated ophthalmopathy versus stable hyperthyroidism. Most expanded thyroid clonotypes above 0.001 also appeared in blood.

This clonotype was detected a few times. What it binds is unknown. In making diagnoses, clinical symptoms, serum thyroxine and TRAb, thyroid ultrasound and orbital computed tomography were all used. From RNA transcripts, TCR beta CDR3 regions were amplified. HTBI primers were used for first-round RT-PCR of the TCR CDR3. TCRdb re-derived calls from the multiplex PCR reads in MiXCR, one entry per CDR3 protein. The profile shows more than 550,000 distinct CDR3 sequences, 45% of them singletons. V gave up 1 base and J gave up 4 bases; unmatched junction bases: 7. The V gene's germline CDR1 is SEHNR and CDR2 FQNEAQ (reference sequence). The CDR3 is 16 residues long.

The sequencing input was peripheral blood or thyroid tissue (not recorded which). The chain uses TRBV7-9 and TRBJ2-7; 10 bases align to TRBD2. This TCR was sampled from an adult man with Graves' disease, either hyperthyroidism or ophthalmopathy (not recorded which). The CDR3 bases are TGTGCCAGCAGCTTAGTAGGGCTAGCGGGAGAGTACGAGCAGTACTTC. It specifies CASSLVGLAGEYEQYF.